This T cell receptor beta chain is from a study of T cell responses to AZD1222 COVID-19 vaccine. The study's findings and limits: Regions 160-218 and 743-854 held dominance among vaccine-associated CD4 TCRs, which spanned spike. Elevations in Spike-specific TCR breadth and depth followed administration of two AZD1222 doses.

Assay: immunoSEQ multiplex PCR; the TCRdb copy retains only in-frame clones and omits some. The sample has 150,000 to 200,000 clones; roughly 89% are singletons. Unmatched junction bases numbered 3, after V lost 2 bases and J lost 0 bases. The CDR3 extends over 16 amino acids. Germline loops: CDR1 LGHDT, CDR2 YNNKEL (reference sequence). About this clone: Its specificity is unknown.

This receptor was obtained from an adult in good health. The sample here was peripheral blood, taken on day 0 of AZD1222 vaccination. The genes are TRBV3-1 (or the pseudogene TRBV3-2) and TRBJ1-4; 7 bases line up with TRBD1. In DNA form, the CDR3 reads TGTGCCAGCAGCCAATGGGACAGCGCAACTAATGAAAAACTGTTTTTT. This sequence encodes CASSQWDSATNEKLFF.